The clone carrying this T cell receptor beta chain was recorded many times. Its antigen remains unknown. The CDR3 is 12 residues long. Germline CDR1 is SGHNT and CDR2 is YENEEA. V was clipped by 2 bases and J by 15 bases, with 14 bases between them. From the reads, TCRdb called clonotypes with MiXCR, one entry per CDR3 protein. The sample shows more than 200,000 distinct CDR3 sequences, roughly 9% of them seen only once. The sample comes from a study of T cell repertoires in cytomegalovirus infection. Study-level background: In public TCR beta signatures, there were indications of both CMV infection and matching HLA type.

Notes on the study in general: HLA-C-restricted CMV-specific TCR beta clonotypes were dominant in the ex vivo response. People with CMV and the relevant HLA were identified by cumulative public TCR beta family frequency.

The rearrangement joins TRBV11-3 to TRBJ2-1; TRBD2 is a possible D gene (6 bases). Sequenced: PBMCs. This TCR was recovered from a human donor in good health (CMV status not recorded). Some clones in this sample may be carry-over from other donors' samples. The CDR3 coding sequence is TGTGCCAGCAGCTTACGTACGACTAGAGTGTTCTTC. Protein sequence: CASSLRTTRVFF.